Sequencing of this TCR beta chain was carried out in a study of blood T cells in healthy people across ages. Worth noting for this clonotype: Its antigen is undetermined.

Using a J-beta primer mix together with a sample-barcoded 5' primer, a second PCR was run for roughly 7 to 11 cycles. Every sample gave at least 3 million paired-end reads containing CDR3. TCRdb analysed the 5' RACE reads with MiXCR anew, one entry per CDR3 protein. This table holds about 830,000 distinct CDR3 sequences, around 62% found once. Whole-study findings and limits: Higher naive T cell percentage went strongly together with higher TCR beta diversity. The fall in TCR beta diversity per million T cells was roughly linear with age.

Trimming removed 2 bases at V and 0 bases at J, with 11 bases between. The germline CDR1 and CDR2 sequences are DFQATT and SNEGSKA (reference sequence). The CDR3 spans 15 residues. Material for sequencing was blood. The chain combines TRBV20-1 with TRBJ2-1, with D hard to call. The clonotype comes from a man aged 25-40 years in good health. CDR3 in DNA: TGCAGTGCTAGATCCGCAACCAGCTCCTACAATGAGCAGTTCTTC. Translated, it gives CSARSATSSYNEQFF.